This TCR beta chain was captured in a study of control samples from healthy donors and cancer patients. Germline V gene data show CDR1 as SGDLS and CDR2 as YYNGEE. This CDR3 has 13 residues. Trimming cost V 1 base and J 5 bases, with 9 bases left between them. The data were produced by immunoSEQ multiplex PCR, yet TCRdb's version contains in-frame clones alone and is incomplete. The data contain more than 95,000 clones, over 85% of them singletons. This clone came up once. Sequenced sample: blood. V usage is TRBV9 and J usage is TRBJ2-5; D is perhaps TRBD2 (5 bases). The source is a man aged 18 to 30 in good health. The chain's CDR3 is CASSVRGYETQYF. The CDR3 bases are TGTGCCAGCAGCGTACGGGGTTACGAGACCCAGTACTTC.